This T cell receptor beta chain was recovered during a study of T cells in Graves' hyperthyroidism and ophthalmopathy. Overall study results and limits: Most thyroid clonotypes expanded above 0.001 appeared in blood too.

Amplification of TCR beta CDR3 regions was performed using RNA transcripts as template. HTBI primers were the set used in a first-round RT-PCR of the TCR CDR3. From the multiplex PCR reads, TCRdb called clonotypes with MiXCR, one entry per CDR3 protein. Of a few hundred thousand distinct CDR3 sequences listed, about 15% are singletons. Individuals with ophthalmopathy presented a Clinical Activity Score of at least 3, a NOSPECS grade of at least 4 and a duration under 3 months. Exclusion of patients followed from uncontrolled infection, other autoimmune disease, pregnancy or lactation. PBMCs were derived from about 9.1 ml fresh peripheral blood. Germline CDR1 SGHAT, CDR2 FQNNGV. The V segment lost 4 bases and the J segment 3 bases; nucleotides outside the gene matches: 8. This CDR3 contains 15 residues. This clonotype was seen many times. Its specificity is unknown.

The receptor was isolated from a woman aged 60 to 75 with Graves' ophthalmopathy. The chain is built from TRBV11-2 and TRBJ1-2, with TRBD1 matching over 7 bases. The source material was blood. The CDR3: CASSYMLGGDYGYTF. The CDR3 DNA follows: TGTGCCAGCAGCTATATGCTAGGGGGCGACTATGGCTACACCTTC.